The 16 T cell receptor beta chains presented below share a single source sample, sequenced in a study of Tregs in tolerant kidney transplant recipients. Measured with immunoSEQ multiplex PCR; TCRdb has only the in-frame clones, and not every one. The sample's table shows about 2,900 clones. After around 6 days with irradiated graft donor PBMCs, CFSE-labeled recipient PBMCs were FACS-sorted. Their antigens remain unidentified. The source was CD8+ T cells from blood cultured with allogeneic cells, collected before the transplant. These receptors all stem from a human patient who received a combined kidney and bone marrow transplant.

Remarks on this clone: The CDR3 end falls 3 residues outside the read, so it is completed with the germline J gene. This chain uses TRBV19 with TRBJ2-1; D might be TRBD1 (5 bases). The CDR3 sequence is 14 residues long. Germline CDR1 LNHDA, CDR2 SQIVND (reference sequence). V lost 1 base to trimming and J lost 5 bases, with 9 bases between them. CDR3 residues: CASSIVSGNNEQFF. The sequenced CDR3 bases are TGTGCCAGTAGTATAGTATCAGGGAACAATGAG.

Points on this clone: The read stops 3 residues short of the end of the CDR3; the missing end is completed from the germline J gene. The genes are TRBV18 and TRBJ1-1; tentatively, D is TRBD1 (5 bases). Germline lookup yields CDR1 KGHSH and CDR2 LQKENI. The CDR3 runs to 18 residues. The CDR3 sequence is CASSFTGLAGRTYNEAFF. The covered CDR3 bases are TGTGCCAGCTCATTTACGGGACTAGCGGGACGAACCTACAATGAG.

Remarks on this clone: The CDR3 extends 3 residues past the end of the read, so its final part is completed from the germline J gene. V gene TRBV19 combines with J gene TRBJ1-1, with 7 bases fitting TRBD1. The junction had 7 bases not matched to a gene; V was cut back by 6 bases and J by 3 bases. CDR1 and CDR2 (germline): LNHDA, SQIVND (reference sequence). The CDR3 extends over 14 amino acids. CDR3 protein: CASSSSGGYTEAFF. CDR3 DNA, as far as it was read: TGTGCCAGTAGCAGCTCAGGGGGTTACACTGAA.

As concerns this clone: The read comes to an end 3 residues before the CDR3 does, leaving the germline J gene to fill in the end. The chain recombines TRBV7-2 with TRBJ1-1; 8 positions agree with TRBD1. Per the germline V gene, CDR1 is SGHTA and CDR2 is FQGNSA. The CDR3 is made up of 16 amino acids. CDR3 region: CASRLALDRARTEAFF. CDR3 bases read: TGTGCAAGTCGCTTAGCCTTGGACAGGGCACGAACTGAA.

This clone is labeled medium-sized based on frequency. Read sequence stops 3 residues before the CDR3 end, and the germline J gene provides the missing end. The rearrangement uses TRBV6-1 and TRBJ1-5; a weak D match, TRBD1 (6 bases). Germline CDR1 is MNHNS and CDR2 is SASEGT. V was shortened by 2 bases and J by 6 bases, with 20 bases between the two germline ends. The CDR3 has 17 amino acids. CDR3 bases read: TGTGCCAGCAGTGAATGGGGAGTCGGGGGGCAAATTCAGCCC. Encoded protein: CASSEWGVGGQIQP. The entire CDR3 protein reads CASSEWGVGGQIQPQHF.

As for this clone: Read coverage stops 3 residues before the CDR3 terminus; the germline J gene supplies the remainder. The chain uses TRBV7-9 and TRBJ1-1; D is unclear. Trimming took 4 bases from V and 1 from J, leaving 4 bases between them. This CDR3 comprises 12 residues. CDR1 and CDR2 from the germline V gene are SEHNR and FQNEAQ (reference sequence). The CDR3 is CASSSQNTEAFF. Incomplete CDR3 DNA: TGTGCCAGCAGCTCACAGAACACTGAA.

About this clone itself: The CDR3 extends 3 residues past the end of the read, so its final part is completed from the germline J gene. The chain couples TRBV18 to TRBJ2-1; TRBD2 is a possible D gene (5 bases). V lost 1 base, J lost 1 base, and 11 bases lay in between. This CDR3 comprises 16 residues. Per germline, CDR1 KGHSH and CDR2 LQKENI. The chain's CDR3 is CASSPLDRGSYNEQFF. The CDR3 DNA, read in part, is TGTGCCAGCTCACCACTTGATCGGGGTTCCTACAATGAG.

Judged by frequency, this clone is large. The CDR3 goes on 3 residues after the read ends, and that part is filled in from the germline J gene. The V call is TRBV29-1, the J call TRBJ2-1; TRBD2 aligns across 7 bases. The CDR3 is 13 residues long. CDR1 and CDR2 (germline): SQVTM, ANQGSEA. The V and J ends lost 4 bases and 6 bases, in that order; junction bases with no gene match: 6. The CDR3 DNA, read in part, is TGCAGCGTTGCTGGCGGGAGCCGCAATGAG. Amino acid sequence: CSVAGGSRNE. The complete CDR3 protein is CSVAGGSRNEQFF.

The sequenced part of the CDR3 DNA is TGTGCCAGCAGTTTATGCACTTTCCGGCTAGCGGGCGACACAGATACG. Translation gives CASSLCTFRLAGDTDT. The whole CDR3 region reads CASSLCTFRLAGDTDTQYF. This sequence joins TRBV28 and TRBJ2-3, with 8 bases fitting TRBD2. The DNA ends 3 residues before the CDR3 does, and the rest of the CDR3 is filled in from the germline J gene. The V and J ends lost 0 bases and 2 bases, in that order; junction bases with no gene match: 13. From germline, CDR1 is MDHEN and CDR2 SYDVKM. The CDR3 consists of 19 residues.

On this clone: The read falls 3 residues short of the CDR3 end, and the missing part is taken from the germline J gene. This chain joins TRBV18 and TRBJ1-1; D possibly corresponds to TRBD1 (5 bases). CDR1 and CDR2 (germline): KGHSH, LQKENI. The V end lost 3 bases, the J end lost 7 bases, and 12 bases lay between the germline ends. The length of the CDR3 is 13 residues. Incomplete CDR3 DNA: TGTGCCAGCTCACCCGGCAGGGTCGATGAA. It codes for CASSPGRVDE. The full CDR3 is CASSPGRVDEAFF.

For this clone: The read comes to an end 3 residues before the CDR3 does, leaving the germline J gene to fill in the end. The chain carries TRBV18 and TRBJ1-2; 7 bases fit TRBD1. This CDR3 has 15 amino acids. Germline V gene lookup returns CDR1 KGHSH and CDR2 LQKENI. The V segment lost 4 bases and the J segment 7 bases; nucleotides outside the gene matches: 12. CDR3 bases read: TGTGCCAGCTCACTCCGTTTAGACAGGGATGGTGGC. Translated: CASSLRLDRDGG. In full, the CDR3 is CASSLRLDRDGGYTF.

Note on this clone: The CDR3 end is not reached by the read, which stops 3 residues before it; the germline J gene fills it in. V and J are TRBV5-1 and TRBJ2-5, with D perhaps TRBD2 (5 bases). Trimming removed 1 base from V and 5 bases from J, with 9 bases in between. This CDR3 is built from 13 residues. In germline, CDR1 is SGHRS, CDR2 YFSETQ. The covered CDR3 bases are TGCGCCAGCAGCTTGCCCGGGGTGGAGACC. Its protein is CASSLPGVET. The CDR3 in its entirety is CASSLPGVETQYF.

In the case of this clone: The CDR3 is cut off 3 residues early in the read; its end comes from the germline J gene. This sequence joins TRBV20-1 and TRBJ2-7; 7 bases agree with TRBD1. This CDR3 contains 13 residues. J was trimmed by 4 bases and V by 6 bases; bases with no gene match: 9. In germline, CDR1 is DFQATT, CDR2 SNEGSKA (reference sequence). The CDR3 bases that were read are TGCAGTGCGAATACAGGGGTTGCATACGAG. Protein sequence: CSANTGVAYE. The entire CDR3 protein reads CSANTGVAYEQYF.

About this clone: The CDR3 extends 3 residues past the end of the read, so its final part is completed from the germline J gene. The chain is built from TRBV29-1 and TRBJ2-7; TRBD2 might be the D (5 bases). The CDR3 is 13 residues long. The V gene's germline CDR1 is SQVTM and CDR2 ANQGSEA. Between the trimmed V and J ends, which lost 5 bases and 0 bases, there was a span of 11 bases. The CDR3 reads CSVRGLVSYEQYF. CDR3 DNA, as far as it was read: TGCAGCGTTCGCGGACTGGTCTCCTACGAG.

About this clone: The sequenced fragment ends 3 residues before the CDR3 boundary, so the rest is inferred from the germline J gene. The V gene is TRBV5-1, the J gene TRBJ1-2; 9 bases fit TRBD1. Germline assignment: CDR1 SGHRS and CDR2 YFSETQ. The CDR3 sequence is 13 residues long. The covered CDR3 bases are TGCGCCAGCAGCGGGACAGGGTTCTGGGGC. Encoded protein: CASSGTGFWG. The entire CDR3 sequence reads CASSGTGFWGYTF.

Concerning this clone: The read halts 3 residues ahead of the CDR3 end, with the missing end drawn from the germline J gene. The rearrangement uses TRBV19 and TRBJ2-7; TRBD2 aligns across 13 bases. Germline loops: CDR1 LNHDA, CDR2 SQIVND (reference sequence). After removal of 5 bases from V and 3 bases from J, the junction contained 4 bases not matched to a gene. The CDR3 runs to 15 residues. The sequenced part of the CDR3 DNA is TGTGCCAGTAGTGGACTAGCGGGAGAGCTCTACGAG. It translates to CASSGLAGELYE. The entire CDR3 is CASSGLAGELYEQYF.